This TCR beta chain was obtained from a study of CD8 T cells in ankylosing spondylitis (TCRdb year 2017). In terms of the full investigation: T cell receptor beta repertoires were profiled in healthy donors and ankylosing spondylitis patients so that disease-linked TCR variants could be found. The whole study cohort included under 140 healthy donors and 20 to 30 ankylosing spondylitis patients. Peripheral blood was sampled, and synovial fluid was also collected from ankylosing spondylitis patients.

Concerning this clonotype: What this receptor recognizes is not known. There are no base qualities to consult, and no much larger clone falls within one base.

Instrument on record: Illumina HiSeq 2500. Quantitative 5'-RACE with molecular barcodes was used to prepare TCR beta libraries. In the paper's pipeline: A new computational method based on a probabilistic model of VDJ rearrangement was used to identify disease-linked TCR variants. The public reads were quality trimmed at Q25 with fastp and then assembled into clones with MiXCR by TCRdb, keeping productive beta chains. Rows with one shared CDR3 protein collapse into an entry with the most common genes and DNA. The V and J calls follow TCRdb's processing rather than the paper's. For this sample the table gives 200,000 to 250,000 distinct CDR3 sequences, of which roughly a tenth were detected only once. The ten largest account for 6% to 8.5% of the sample. The CDR3 holds 16 amino acids from the cysteine to the phenylalanine. Kept here is only the CDR3 DNA, which spans 48 bases and is read in frame from base 1. V trim: 1 base; J trim: 8 bases; unmatched bases: 11. The germline V gene supplies CDR1 ENHRY and CDR2 SYGVKD.

Results the study describes overall, beyond this receptor: Significant enrichment of the disease-linked clones was reported in matched synovial fluid samples from ankylosing spondylitis patients. A CD8+ phenotype was shown by the disease-linked clones, which were found at relatively low frequencies in peripheral blood. Some of the motif variants had been reported before in the synovial fluid and blood of reactive arthritis patients, a finding that suggests common disease-initiation mechanisms. Blood from ankylosing spondylitis patients appeared to be characterized by a TCR beta motif made up of several highly homologous amino acid variants.

The sequence derives from a male donor with ankylosing spondylitis or in good health (not recorded which). Input material: blood, either unsorted or a sorted T cell fraction (not recorded which). The chain is assembled from TRBV10-3 and TRBJ1-2; the junction holds 9 bases that match TRBD1. The CDR3 protein: CAISEFLTGGASGYTF. The DNA reads as follows: TGTGCCATCAGTGAGTTCCTGACAGGGGGAGCCTCCGGCTACACCTTC.